Listed here are 6 T cell receptor beta chains from one sample, sequenced in a study of post-analysis software for immune sequencing data. Study observations and caveats: A handful of TRBV segments were significantly more frequent in patients than in controls. TRBV5-6, TRBV5-1 and TRBV20-1 were among these segments.

The authors incorporated unique molecular identifiers into the TCR beta cDNA libraries. TCRdb itself ran the PCR reads through MiXCR, one entry per CDR3 protein. There are roughly 800,000 distinct CDR3 sequences in the sample; about 53% occur only once, and about 4.5% lies in the top ten. These receptors lack a known antigen. The sample comprised blood. Receptor source: a girl aged 5 to 17 with multiple sclerosis.

This clonotype occurred a few times. The V and J genes are TRBV20-1 and TRBJ2-5; 12 positions match TRBD1. The J call may be faulty, since TRBJ2-7 better matches the DNA end. This CDR3 is 13 amino acids long. Germline-derived CDR1 and CDR2 are DFQATT and SNEGSKA (reference sequence). In DNA form, the CDR3 reads TGCAGTGCTTGGGACAGGGGGCACGACGAGCAGTACTTC. The encoded protein is CSAWDRGHDEQYF.

This clonotype was picked up a small number of times. The chain uses TRBV18 and TRBJ2-7; perhaps TRBD2 as D (5 bases). Germline V gene sequence: CDR1 KGHSH, CDR2 LQKENI. Trimming took 6 bases from V and 2 from J, leaving 11 bases between them. The CDR3 length is 13 residues. CDR3 bases: TGTGCCAGCTCGCCCGGGAACCCCTACGAGCAGTACTTC. Its translation: CASSPGNPYEQYF. Based on the CDR3 plus reference TRBV18 and TRBJ2-7, the full variable domain is NAGVMQNPRHLVRRRGQEARLRCSPMKGHSHVYWYRQLPEEGLKFMVYLQKENIIDESGMPKERFSAEFPKEGPSILRIQQVVRGDSAAYFCASSPGNPYEQYFGPGTRLTVT.

With respect to this clonotype: At one end, the junction sequence differs from germline, possibly due to a read error. The genes are TRBV12-3 or TRBV12-4 and TRBJ1-2; possibly TRBD1 for D (6 bases). The CDR3 consists of 15 residues. This CDR3 reads CASSLGGTAWYGYTF. CDR3 sequence (DNA): TGTGCCAGCAGCTTAGGGGGGACCGCCTGGTATGGCTACACCTTC.

The chain joins TRBV5-1 to TRBJ2-3, with D uncertain. There are 14 residues in the CDR3. V lost 1 base and J 2 bases, leaving 8 bases between the germline ends. Germline V gene data show CDR1 as SGHRS and CDR2 as YFSETQ. The CDR3: CASSLFVPTDTQYF. CDR3 nucleotide sequence: TGCGCCAGCAGCTTGTTTGTCCCCACAGATACGCAGTATTTT.

The J gene is TRBJ2-1, the V gene TRBV7-3; TRBD2 might be the D (6 bases). The CDR3 contains 14 residues. Looked up from germline, CDR1 is SGHTA and CDR2 is FQGTGA. The ends were cut back, 1 base at V and 2 bases at J, with 6 bases in the middle. The CDR3 loop is CASSLRGAYNEQFF. As DNA, the CDR3 is TGTGCCAGCAGCTTAAGGGGGGCCTACAATGAGCAGTTCTTC.

The chain carries TRBV5-1 and TRBJ2-5; TRBD2 matches at 13 bases. The germline gives CDR1 SGHRS, CDR2 YFSETQ. There are 17 residues in the CDR3. Trimming at V came to 4 bases and at J to 4 bases, leaving 10 bases not matched to a gene. This CDR3 is CASSTRTSGGYRETQYF. The CDR3 nucleotides are TGCGCCAGCAGCACACGGACTAGCGGGGGATATCGAGAGACCCAGTACTTC.